One TCR beta chain is described in this entry. The antigen remains undetermined. This record belongs to a study of CXCR3-negative and CXCR3-positive naive CD8 T cells. Overall study results and limits: Naive subsets showed comparable surface CD5, and TCR interaction strength was also inferred from TRB CDR3 physicochemistry. Relative to memory CD8+ cells, whose diversity was much lower, both naive subsets had comparably high diversity.

All CD8+ T cell subsets were sorted in triplicate at fewer than 350,000 cells each. UMI labels and 5' RACE were used to prepare the TRB cDNA libraries. After re-calling the 5' RACE reads, TCRdb lists one entry per CDR3 protein, DNA absent. This sample lists tens of thousands of distinct CDR3 sequences; its ten largest clones have roughly a tenth. The length of the CDR3 is 15 residues. Germline lookup yields CDR1 SGDLS and CDR2 YYNGEE. This receptor was obtained from a human donor in good health. Some clones in this sample may be carry-over from other donors' samples. The chain combines TRBV9 with TRBJ2-2. Sequenced sample: memory CD8+ T cells from blood. The CDR3 sequence is CASSVEIIAVGELFF.